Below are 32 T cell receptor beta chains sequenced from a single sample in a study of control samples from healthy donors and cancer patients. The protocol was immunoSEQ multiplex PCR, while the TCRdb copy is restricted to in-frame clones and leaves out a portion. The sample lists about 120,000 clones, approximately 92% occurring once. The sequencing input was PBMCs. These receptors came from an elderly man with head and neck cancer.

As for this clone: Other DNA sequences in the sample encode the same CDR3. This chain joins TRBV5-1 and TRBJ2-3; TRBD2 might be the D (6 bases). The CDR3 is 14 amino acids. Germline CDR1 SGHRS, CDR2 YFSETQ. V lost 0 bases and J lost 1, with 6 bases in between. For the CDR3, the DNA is TGCGCCAGCAGCTTGGGCGGGGGCACAGATACGCAGTATTTT. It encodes CASSLGGGTDTQYF.

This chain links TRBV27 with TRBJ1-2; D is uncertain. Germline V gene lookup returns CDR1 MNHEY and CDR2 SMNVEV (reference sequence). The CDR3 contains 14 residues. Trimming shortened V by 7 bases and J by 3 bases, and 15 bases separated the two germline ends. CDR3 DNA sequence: TGTGCCAGCATGAACAGTCCCCGTGACTATGGCTACACCTTC. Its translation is CASMNSPRDYGYTF.

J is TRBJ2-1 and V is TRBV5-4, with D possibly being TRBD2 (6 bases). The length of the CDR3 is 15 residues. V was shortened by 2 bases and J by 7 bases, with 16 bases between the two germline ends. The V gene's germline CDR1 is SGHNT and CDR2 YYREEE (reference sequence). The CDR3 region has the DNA TGTGCCAGCAGCTTACCGGGACTTGGGGGGAATGAGCAGTTCTTC. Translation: CASSLPGLGGNEQFF.

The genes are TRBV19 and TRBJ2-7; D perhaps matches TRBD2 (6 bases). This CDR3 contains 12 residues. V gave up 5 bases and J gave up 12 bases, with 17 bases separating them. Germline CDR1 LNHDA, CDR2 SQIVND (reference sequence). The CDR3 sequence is CASSSQGGISYF. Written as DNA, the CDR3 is TGTGCCAGTAGTTCTCAGGGAGGAATATCGTACTTC.

The CDR3 DNA reads TGCGCCAGCAGCTTGGAAAGCAGGGGGCGTACTGAAGCTTTCTTT. Translating it yields CASSLESRGRTEAFF. The gene calls are TRBV5-1 and TRBJ1-1; 8 bases match TRBD1. V dropped 0 bases and J dropped 5; count of bases not matched to a gene: 6. The CDR3 has 15 residues. Germline values: CDR1 SGHRS, CDR2 YFSETQ.

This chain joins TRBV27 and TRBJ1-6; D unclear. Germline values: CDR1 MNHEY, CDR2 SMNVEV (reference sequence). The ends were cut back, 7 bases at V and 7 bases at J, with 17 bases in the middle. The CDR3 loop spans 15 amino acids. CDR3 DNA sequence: TGTGCCAGCACCCTTGCAGGCCGGAGGAATTCACCCCTCCACTTT. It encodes CASTLAGRRNSPLHF.

CDR3: CASSQESKQYF. CDR3 coding DNA: TGTGCCAGCAGCCAAGAAAGCAAGCAGTACTTC. The V gene is TRBV3-1 (or the pseudogene TRBV3-2), the J gene TRBJ2-7; no clear D. Trimming cost V 0 bases and J 8 bases, with 5 bases left between them. Germline V gene data show CDR1 as LGHDT and CDR2 as YNNKEL (reference sequence). The CDR3 has 11 amino acids.

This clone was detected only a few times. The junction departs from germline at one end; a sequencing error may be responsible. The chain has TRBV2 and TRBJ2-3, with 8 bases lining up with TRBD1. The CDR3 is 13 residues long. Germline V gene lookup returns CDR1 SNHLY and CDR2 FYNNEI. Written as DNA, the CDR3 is TGTGCCAGCAATGGCCCAGGACAGGGCCCGAGGTGGTTT. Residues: CASNGPGQGPRWF.

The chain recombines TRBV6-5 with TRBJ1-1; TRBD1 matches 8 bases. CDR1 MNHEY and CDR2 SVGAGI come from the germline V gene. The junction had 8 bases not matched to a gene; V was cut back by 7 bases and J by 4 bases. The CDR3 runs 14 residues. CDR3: CASIRQGSSTEAFF. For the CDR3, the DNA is TGTGCCAGCATTAGACAGGGGTCGAGCACTGAAGCTTTCTTT.

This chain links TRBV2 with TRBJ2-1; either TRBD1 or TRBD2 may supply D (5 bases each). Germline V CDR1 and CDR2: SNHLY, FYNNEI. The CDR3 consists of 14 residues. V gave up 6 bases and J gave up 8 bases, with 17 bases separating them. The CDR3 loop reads CASSRDGPGDEQFF. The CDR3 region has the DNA TGTGCCAGCAGCAGGGACGGGCCGGGCGATGAGCAGTTCTTC.

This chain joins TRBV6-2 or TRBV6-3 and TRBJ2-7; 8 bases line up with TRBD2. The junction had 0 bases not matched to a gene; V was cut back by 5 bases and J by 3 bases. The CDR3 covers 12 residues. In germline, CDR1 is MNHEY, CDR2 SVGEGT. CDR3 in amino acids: CASSRGGYEQYF. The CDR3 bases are TGTGCCAGCAGTCGGGGGGGCTACGAGCAGTACTTC.

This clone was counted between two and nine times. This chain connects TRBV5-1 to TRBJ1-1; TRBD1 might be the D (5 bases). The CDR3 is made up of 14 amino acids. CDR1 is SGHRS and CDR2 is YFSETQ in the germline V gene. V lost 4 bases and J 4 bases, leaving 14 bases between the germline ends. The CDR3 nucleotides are TGCGCCAGCAGCCCCCCGGGGGGGTCCACTGAAGCTTTCTTT. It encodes CASSPPGGSTEAFF.

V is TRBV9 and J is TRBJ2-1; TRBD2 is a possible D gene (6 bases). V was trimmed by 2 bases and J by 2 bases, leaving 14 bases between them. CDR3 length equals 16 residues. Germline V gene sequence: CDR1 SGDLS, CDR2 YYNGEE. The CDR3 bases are TGTGCCAGCAGCGTTAGGAGCGGGTTAACCTACAATGAGCAGTTCTTC. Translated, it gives CASSVRSGLTYNEQFF.

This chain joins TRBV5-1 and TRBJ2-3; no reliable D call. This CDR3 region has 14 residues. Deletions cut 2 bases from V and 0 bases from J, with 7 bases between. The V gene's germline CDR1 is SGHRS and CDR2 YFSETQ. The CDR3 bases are TGCGCCAGCAGCTTAGACCAAAGCACAGATACGCAGTATTTT. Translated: CASSLDQSTDTQYF.

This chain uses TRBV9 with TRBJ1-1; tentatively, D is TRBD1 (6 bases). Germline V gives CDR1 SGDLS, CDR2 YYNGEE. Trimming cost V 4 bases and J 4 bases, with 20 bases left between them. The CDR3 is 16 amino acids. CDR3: CASSPYSWGGGTEAFF. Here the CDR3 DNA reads TGTGCCAGCAGCCCATATTCGTGGGGGGGCGGCACTGAAGCTTTCTTT.

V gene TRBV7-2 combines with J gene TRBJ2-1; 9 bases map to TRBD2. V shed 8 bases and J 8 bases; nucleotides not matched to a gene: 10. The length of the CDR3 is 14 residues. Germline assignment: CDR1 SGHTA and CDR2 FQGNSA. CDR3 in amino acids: CASSGGGGAYEQFF. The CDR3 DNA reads TGTGCCAGCTCTGGAGGCGGGGGGGCGTATGAGCAGTTCTTC.

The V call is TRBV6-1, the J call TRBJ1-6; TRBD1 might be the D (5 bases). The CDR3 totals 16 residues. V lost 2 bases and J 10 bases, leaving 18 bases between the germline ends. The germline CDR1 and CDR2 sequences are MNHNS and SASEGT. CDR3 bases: TGTGCCAGCAGTGAAATTCCGGGGGGGGATGGATCACCCCTCCACTTT. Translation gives CASSEIPGGDGSPLHF.

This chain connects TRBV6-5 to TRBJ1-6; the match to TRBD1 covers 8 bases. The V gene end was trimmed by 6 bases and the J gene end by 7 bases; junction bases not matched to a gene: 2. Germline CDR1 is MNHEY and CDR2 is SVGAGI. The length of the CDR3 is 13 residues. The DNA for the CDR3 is TGTGCCAGCAGGAGGACAGGGAATTCACCCCTCCACTTT. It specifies CASRRTGNSPLHF.

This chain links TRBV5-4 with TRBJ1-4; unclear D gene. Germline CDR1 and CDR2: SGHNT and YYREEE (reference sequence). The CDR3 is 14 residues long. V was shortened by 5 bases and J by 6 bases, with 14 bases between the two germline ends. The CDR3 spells CASRSDLNDEKLFF. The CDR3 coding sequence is TGTGCCAGCAGGTCGGATTTAAACGATGAAAAACTGTTTTTT.

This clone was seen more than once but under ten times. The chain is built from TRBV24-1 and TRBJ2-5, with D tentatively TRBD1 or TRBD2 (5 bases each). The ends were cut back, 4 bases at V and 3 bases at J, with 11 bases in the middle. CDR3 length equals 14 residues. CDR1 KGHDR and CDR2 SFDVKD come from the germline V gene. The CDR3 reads CATSDPGTEETQYF. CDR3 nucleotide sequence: TGTGCCACCAGTGACCCGGGGACCGAAGAGACCCAGTACTTC.

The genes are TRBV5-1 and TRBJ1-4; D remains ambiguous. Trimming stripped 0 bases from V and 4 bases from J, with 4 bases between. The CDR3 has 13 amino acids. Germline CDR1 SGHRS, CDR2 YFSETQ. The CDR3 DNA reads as TGCGCCAGCAGCTTGGGCCTTAATGAAAAACTGTTTTTT. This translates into CASSLGLNEKLFF.

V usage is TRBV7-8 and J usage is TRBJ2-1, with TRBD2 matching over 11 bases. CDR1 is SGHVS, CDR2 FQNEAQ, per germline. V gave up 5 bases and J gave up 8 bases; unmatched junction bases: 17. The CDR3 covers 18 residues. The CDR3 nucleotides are TGTGCCAGCAGCCTAATAGAGGTCGGTAGCGGGAGGGGTGATGAGCAGTTCTTC. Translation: CASSLIEVGSGRGDEQFF.

CDR3: CASSQPFLNTEAFF. DNA of the CDR3: TGTGCCAGCAGCCAACCCTTCTTGAACACTGAAGCTTTCTTT. The chain links TRBV14 to TRBJ1-1; no firm D call. The CDR3 loop spans 14 amino acids. CDR1 SGHDN and CDR2 FVKESK come from the germline V gene. V was shortened by 2 bases and J by 0 bases, with 7 bases between the two germline ends.

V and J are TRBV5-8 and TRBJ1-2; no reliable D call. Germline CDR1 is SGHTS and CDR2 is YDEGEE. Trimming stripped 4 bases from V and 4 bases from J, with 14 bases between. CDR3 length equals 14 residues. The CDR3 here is CASSRWPSIYGYTF. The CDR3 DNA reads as TGTGCCAGCAGCAGGTGGCCAAGTATCTATGGCTACACCTTC. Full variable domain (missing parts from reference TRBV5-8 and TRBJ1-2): EAGVTQSPTHLIKTRGQQATLRCSPISGHTSVYWYQQALGLGLQFLLWYDEGEERNRGNFPPRFSGRQFPNYSSELNVNALELEDSALYLCASSRWPSIYGYTFGSGTRLTVV.

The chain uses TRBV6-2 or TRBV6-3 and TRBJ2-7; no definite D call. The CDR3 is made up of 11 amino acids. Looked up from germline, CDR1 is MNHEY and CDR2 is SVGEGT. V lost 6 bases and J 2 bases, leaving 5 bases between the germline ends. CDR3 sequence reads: CASSDAYEQYF. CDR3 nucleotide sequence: TGTGCCAGCAGCGATGCCTACGAGCAGTACTTC.

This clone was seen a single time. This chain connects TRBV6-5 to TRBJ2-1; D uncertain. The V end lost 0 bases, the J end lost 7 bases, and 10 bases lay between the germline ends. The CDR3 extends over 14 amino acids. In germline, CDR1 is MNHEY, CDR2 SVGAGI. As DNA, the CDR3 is TGTGCCAGCAGTTACTCGATATTGGGGAATGAGCAGTTCTTC. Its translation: CASSYSILGNEQFF.

The CDR3 coding sequence is TGTGCCAGCAGCGTAGGAAAGGGTGGAAACACCATATATTTT. Its protein product is CASSVGKGGNTIYF. V and J are TRBV9 and TRBJ1-3; D remains unclear. CDR1 SGDLS and CDR2 YYNGEE come from the germline V gene. The CDR3 sequence is 14 residues long. V was clipped by 0 bases and J by 3 bases, with 7 bases between them.

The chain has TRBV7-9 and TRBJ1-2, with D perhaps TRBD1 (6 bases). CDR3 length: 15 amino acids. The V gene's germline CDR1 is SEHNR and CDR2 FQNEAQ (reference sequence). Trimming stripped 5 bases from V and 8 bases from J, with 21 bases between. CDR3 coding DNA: TGTGCCAGCAGCCCGTGGGACACCCAGTACGGGGGCTACACCTTC. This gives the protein CASSPWDTQYGGYTF.

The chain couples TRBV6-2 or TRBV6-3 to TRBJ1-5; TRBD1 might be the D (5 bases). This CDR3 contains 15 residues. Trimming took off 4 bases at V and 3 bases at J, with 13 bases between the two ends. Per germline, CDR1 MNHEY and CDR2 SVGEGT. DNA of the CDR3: TGTGCCAGCAGTTCCCGTGGGGGTGCCAATCAGCCCCAGCATTTT. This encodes CASSSRGGANQPQHF.

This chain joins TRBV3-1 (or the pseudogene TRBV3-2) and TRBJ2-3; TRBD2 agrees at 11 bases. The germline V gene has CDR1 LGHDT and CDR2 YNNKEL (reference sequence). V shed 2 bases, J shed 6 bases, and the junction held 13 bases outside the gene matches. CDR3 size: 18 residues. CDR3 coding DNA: TGTGCCAGCAGCCAACCCCGGACCTTAGCGGGAGGGCCCGATACGCAGTATTTT. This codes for CASSQPRTLAGGPDTQYF.

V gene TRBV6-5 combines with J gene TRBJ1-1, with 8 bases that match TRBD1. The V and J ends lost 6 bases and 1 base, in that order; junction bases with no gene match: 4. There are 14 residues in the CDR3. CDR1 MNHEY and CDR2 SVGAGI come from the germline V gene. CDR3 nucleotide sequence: TGTGCCAGCAGCCACGGACAGGGGAACACTGAAGCTTTCTTT. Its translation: CASSHGQGNTEAFF.

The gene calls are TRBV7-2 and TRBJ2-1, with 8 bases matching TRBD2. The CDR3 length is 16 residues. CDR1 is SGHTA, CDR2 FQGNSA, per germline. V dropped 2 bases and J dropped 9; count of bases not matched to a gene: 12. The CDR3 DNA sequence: TGTGCCAGCAGCTTATTGGCGGGAGGAGTCCCCGGTGAGCAGTTCTTC. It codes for CASSLLAGGVPGEQFF.